This T cell receptor (beta chain) was documented in a study of intratumoral heterogeneity in liver cancer. Regarding the study in general: In the full cohort of 14 patients, the median age was roughly 63 years and the majority of patients were male. A total of 70 or so multiregional samples from 15 or so HCC patients, consisting of some 50 tumoral and 20 or so adjacent nontumoral regions, were included in the overall cohort. To investigate intratumor heterogeneity, the study integrated RNA-seq, DNA sequencing, TCR-seq and SNP array data drawn from multiple regions of hepatocellular carcinoma specimens. Overall study results and their limits: A relatively low patient number and under-sampled tumor-infiltrating lymphocyte representation were acknowledged by the authors as limitations.

Every patient had early-stage hepatocellular carcinoma and went to surgical resection without receiving any prior therapy. No macroscopic evidence of necrosis or hemorrhage was present in the sampled areas. In two patients, TCR sequencing (ImmunoSeq) was performed on multiple regions. Frozen resection tissue samples were collected at a distance of at least 1 cm from each other. Samples with the label N were taken from nontumoral liver tissue next to the tumor. The DNeasy blood and tissue kit was used to extract genomic DNA from bulk tissue. This clone has more than one count but fewer than ten. The clone's antigen remains unknown. It has no much larger one-base neighbor in the sample; base qualities were not kept. Using the immunoSEQ assay, the TCR beta chain CDR3 regions were sequenced from genomic DNA. Primers annealing to V and J segments amplified rearranged VDJ segments. The study's own analysis went as follows. The ImmunoSeq Analyzer software was used to compute clonality and richness metrics. Differentially abundant clones between regions were identified using Fisher's exact test plus a beta-binomial method for added stringency. The table was pulled from immuneACCESS by TCRdb, which kept in-frame rearrangements only. Such tables lose some clones; where checked, under half of the loss comes from unresolved V genes, and the rest has no known cause. V and J calls and clone size are as listed in that table; D and trimming were resolved from the DNA. The sample table contains 21,000 or so clones; only one count was recorded for 73% of them. The biggest ten clones account for about a sixth of the sample.

CDR1 and CDR2 were assigned from the germline V gene as SGHDT and YYEEEE. At the junction V is shortened by 4 bases and J by 6 bases; bases outside the gene matches: 2. The cysteine opens and the phenylalanine closes a CDR3 of 12 amino acids. This entry keeps only the CDR3 DNA: 36 bases, framed from base 1. The sequence derives from a woman in her sixties or seventies with hepatocellular carcinoma. The V and J segments used are TRBV5-6 and TRBJ1-2, and TRBD1 matches 8 of the central bases. Sequenced here: tumor-adjacent normal tissue, sampled before any cancer treatment. In nucleotide form, the sequence is TGTGCCAGCAGCCCAGGGGGCGATGGCTACACCTTC. Its protein product is CASSPGGDGYTF.